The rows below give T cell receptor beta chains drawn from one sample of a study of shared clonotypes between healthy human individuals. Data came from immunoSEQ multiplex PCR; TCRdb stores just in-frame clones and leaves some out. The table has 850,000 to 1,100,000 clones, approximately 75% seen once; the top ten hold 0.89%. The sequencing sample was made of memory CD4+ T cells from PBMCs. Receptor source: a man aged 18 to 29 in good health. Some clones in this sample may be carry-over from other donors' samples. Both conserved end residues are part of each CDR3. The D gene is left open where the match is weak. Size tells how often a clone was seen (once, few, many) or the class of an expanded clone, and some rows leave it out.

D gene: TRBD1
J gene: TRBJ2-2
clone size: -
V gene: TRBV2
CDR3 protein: CVSFRDRANGELFF
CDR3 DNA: TGTGTTTCATTCCGGGACAGGGCGAACGGGGAGCTGTTTTTT

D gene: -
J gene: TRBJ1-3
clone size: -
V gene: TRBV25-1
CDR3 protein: CASSETRGSGNTIYF
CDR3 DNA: TGTGCCAGCAGTGAAACGAGGGGGTCTGGAAACACCATATATTTT

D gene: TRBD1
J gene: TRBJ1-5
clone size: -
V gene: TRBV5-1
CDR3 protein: CASSPTGNPGQPQHF
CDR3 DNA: TGCGCCAGCAGCCCGACAGGGAATCCCGGTCAGCCCCAGCATTTT

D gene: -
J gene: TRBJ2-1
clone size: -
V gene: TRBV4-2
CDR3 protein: CASSQEAVGNEQFF
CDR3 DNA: TGTGCCAGCAGCCAAGAAGCGGTAGGCAATGAGCAGTTCTTC

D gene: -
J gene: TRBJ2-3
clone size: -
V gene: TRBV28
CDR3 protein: CASNRDFTDTQYF
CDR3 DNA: TGTGCCAGCAATCGGGACTTCACAGATACGCAGTATTTT

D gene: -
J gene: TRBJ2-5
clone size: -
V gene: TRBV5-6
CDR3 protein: CASTLRTGGGQETQYF
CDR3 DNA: TGTGCCAGCACCCTAAGGACAGGAGGGGGCCAAGAGACCCAGTACTTC

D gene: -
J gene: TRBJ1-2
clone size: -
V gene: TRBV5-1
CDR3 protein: CASSLDLGNYGYTF
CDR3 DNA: TGCGCCAGCAGCTTGGATTTAGGAAACTATGGCTACACCTTC

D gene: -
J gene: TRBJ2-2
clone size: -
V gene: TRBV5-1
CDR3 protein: CASSSTGIGTGELFF
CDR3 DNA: TGCGCCAGCAGCTCCACCGGGATCGGCACCGGGGAGCTGTTTTTT

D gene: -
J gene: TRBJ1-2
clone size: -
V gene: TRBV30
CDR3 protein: CAWSVGAGLPNGYTF
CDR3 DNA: TGTGCCTGGAGTGTAGGCGCAGGACTCCCAAATGGCTACACCTTC

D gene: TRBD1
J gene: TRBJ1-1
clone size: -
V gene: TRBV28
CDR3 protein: CASSSSGGSAEAFF
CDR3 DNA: TGTGCCAGCAGTTCCTCAGGGGGCAGTGCTGAAGCTTTCTTT

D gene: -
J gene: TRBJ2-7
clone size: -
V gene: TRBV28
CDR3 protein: CASNTAPISYEQYF
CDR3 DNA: TGTGCCAGCAATACAGCACCCATCTCCTACGAGCAGTACTTC

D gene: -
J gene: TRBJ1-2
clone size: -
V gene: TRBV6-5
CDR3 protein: CASRRTEEQTYGYTF
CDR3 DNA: TGTGCCAGCAGAAGGACAGAGGAACAGACCTATGGCTACACCTTC

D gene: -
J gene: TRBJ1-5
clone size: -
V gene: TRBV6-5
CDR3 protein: CASSRRAGVNQPQHF
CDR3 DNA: TGTGCCAGCAGCCGGAGGGCAGGGGTCAATCAGCCCCAGCATTTT

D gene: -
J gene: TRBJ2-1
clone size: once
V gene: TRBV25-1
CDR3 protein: CASSPTGSWDNEQFF
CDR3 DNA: TGTGCCAGCAGTCCTACAGGGTCTTGGGACAATGAGCAGTTCTTC